This T cell receptor beta chain stems from a study of identical twins. MiXCR, applied by TCRdb to the 5' RACE reads, yields one record per CDR3 protein. The sample gives 400,000 or so distinct CDR3 sequences, 8.5% to 10% of which show up once; approximately 9.3% is in the top ten. The sequence derives from a woman between 45 and 65 years old in good health. The specimen sequenced was naive T cells sorted from blood.

DNA for the CDR3: TGTGCCAGTAGTATGGTCGGGACTAGCGGGAGCTCCTACAATGAGCAGTTCTTC. Translation gives CASSMVGTSGSSYNEQFF. The chain employs TRBV19 and TRBJ2-1; TRBD2 matches 14 bases. From germline, CDR1 is LNHDA and CDR2 SQIVND (reference sequence). The CDR3 covers 18 residues. J gave up 0 bases and V 3 bases, and 4 bases lay outside the gene matches.